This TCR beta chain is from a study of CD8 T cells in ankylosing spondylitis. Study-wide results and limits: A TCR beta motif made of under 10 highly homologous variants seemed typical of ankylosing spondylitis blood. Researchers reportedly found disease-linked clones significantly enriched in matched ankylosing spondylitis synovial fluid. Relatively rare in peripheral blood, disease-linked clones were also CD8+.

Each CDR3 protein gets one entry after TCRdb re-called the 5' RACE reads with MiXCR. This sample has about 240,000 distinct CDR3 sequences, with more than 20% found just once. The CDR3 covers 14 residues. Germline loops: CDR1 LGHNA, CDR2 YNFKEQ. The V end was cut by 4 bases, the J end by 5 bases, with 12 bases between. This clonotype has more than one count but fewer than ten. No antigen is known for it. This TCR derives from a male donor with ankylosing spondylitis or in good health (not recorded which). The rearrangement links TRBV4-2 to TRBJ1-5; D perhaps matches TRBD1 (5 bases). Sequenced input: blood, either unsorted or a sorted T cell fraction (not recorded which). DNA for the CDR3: TGTGCCAGCAGCCGAGGGGACGGGGATCAGCCCCAGCATTTT. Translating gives CASSRGDGDQPQHF.